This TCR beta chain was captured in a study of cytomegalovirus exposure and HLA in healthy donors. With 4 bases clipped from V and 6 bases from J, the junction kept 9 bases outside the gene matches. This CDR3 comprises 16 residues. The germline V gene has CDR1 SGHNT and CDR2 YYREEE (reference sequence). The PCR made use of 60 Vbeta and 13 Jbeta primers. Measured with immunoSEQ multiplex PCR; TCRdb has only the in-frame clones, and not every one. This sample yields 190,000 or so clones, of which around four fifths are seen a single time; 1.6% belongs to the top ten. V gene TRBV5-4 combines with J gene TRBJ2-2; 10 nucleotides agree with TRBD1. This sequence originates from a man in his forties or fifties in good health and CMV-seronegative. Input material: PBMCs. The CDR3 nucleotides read TGTGCCAGCAGCGTATGGGACAGGGGTTTGTCCGGGGAGCTGTTTTTT. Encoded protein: CASSVWDRGLSGELFF.